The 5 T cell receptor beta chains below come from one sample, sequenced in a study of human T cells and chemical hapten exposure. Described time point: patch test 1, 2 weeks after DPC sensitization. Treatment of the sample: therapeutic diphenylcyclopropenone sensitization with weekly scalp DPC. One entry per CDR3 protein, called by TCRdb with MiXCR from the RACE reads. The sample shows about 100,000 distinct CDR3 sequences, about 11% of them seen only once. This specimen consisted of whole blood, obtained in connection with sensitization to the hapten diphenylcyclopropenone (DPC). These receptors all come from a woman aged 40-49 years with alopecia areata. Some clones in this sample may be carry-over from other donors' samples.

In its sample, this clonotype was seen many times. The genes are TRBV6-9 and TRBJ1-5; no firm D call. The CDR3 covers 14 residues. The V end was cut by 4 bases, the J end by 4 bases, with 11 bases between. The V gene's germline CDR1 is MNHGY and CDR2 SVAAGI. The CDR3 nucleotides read TGTGCCAGCAGTTCCCGGGGATTAAATCAGCCCCAGCATTTT. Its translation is CASSSRGLNQPQHF.

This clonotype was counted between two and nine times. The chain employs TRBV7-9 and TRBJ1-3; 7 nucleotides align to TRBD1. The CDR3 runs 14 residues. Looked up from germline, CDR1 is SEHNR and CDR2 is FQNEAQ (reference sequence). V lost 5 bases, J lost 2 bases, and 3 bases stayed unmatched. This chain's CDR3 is CASSTGAAGNTIYF. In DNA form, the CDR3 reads TGTGCCAGCAGCACAGGGGCCGCTGGAAACACCATATATTTT.

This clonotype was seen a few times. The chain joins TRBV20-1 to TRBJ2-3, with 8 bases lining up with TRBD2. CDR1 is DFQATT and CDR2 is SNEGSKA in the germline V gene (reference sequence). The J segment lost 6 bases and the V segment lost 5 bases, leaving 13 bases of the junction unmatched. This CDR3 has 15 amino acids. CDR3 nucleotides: TGCAGTGCTCCCCCGGGGGGGGTGAATAGGGATACGCAGTATTTT. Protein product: CSAPPGGVNRDTQYF.

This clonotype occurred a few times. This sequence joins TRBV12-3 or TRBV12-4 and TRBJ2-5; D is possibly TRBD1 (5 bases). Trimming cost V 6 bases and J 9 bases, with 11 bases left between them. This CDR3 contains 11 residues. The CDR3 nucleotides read TGTGCCAGCAGCCGGGTGGGGCCCCAGTACTTC. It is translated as CASSRVGPQYF.

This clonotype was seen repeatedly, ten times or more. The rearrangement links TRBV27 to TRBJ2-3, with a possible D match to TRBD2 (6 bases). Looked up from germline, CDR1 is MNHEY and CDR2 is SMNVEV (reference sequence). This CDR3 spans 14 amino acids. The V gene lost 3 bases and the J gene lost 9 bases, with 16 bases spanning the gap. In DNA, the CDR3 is TGTGCCAGCAGTTTTTACAGGCGGGGTGGCACGCAGTATTTT. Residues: CASSFYRRGGTQYF.